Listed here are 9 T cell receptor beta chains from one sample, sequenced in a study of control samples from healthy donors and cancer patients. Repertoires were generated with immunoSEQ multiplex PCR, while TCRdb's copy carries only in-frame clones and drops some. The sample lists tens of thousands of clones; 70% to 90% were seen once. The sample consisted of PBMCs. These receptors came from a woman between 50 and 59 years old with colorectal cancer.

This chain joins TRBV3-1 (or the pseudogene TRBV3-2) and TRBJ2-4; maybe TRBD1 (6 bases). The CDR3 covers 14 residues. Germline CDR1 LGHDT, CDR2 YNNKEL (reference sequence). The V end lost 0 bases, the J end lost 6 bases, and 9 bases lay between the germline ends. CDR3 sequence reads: CASSQEGQLNIQYF. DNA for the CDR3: TGTGCCAGCAGCCAAGAAGGACAGTTAAACATTCAGTACTTC.

CDR3 DNA sequence: TGTGCCAGCTCACCGACAGGGGGCTTGTTAGAGCAGTACGTC. Protein product: CASSPTGGLLEQYV. This chain joins TRBV18 and TRBJ2-7; 10 nucleotides agree with TRBD1. The germline CDR1 and CDR2 sequences are KGHSH and LQKENI. The CDR3 length is 14 residues. Trimming removed 3 bases from V and 7 bases from J; junction bases left unmatched: 6.

CDR3 in DNA: TGTGCCTGGAGTCCGGGACAGGGGATTCGCTACACCTTC. Amino acid sequence: CAWSPGQGIRYTF. The J gene is TRBJ1-2, the V gene TRBV30; 10 bases align to TRBD1. The ends lost 2 bases at V and 9 bases at J; junction bases unmatched: 6. CDR1 and CDR2 (germline): GTSNPN, SVGIG (reference sequence). CDR3 length: 13 residues.

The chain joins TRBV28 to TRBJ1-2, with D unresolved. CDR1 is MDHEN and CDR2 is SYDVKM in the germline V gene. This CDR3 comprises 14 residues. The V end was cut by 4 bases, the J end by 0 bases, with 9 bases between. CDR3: CASSSQGANYGYTF. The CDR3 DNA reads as TGTGCCAGCAGTTCACAAGGAGCTAACTATGGCTACACCTTC.

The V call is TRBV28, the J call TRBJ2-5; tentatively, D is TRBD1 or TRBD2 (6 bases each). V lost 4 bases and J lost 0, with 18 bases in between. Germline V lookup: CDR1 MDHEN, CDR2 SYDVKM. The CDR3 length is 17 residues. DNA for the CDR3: TGTGCCAGCAGTTCGAGTGCGATGGGGGGCGACCAAGAGACCCAGTACTTC. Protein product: CASSSSAMGGDQETQYF.

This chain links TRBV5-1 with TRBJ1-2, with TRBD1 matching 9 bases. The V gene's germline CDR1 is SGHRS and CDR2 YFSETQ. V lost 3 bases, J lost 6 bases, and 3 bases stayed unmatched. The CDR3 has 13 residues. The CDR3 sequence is CASSSDRGNGYTF. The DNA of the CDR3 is TGCGCCAGCAGCTCGGACAGGGGTAATGGCTACACCTTC.

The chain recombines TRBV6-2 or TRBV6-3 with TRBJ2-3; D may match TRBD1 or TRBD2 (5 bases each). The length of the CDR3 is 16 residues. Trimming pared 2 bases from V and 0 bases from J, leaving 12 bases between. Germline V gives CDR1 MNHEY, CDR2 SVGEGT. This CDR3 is CASSYGTATSTDTQYF. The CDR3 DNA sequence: TGTGCCAGCAGTTACGGGACGGCGACTAGCACAGATACGCAGTATTTT.

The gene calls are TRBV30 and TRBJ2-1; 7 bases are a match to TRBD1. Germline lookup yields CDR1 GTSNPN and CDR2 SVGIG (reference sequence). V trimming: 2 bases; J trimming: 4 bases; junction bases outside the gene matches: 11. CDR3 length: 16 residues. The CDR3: CAWSITGTVGYNEQFF. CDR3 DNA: TGTGCCTGGAGTATAACCGGGACAGTCGGTTACAATGAGCAGTTCTTC.

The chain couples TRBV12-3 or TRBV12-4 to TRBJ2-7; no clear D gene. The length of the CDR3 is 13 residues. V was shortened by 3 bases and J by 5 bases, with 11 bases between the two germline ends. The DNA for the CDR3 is TGTGCCAGCAGTTTCGGTAGGGTAGACGAGCAGTACGTC. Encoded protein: CASSFGRVDEQYV.